Sequencing of this TCR beta chain was carried out in a study of shared clonotypes between healthy human individuals. Each cell subset's genomic DNA was divided evenly among several immunoSEQ plates. Produced via immunoSEQ multiplex PCR; TCRdb's table is partial and in-frame only. The profile shows more than 550,000 clones, 55% to 80% of them singletons. Study-wide findings and caveats: The genetic and exposure-history diversity represented was limited by few donors. At large depth, rarefaction still showed sorted-subset sequencing to be incomplete.

With 2 bases removed from V and 2 bases from J, the gap between germline ends came to 10 bases. CDR3 length: 14 amino acids. The germline V gene has CDR1 SGHRS and CDR2 YFSETQ. On this clone itself: Its antigen is currently unknown.

V gene TRBV5-1 combines with J gene TRBJ2-5; TRBD1 is a possible D gene (6 bases). This clonotype was sampled from a woman aged 25 to 45 in good health. Sequences were obtained from memory CD4+ T cells sorted from blood. Subset meaning: CD45RA-negative fraction. The CDR3 bases are TGCGCCAGCAGCTTATCCGGGACACAAGAGACCCAGTACTTC. Amino acid sequence: CASSLSGTQETQYF.